The 29 T cell receptor beta chains in this list originate from one sample, sequenced in a study of cytomegalovirus exposure and HLA in healthy donors. PCR employed 60 Vbeta and 13 Jbeta primers. Some clones are missing from TCRdb's copy, which holds only in-frame ones; the method was immunoSEQ multiplex PCR. The repertoire includes tens of thousands of clones, approximately 80% of them detected once, and about 2.9% sits in the top ten. Source material: PBMCs. These receptors all stem from a man aged 25-45 years in good health and CMV-seronegative.

The gene calls are TRBV2 and TRBJ1-2, with TRBD1 matching over 9 bases. The CDR3 loop spans 15 amino acids. Germline CDR1 is SNHLY and CDR2 is FYNNEI. V was clipped by 7 bases and J by 1 base; unmatched bases: 7. The CDR3 region has the DNA TGTGCCAGCAAGCGGGACAGGGCTCTTAACTATGGCTACACCTTC. The encoded protein is CASKRDRALNYGYTF.

This clone was picked up a small number of times. This chain links TRBV6-1 with TRBJ1-1; D perhaps matches TRBD1 (6 bases). V lost 10 bases and J 0 bases, leaving 15 bases between the germline ends. The CDR3 consists of 14 residues. Looked up from germline, CDR1 is MNHNS and CDR2 is SASEGT. CDR3 sequence: CATTLDRLNTEAFF. The CDR3 coding sequence is TGTGCCACCACTCTGGACAGATTGAACACTGAAGCTTTCTTT.

The chain carries TRBV7-6 and TRBJ2-5, with 9 bases that match TRBD2. The CDR3 extends over 16 amino acids. Trimming cost V 1 base and J 5 bases; bases outside gene matches: 8. Per the germline V gene, CDR1 is SGHVS and CDR2 is FNYEAQ. In DNA form, the CDR3 reads TGTGCCAGCAGCTTAGGGAGAGCGGGGGGCCAGGAGACCCAGTACTTC. Its protein product is CASSLGRAGGQETQYF.

Only a few counts were recorded for this clone. V usage is TRBV6-1 and J usage is TRBJ1-5, with D tentatively TRBD1 (6 bases). The CDR3 length is 14 residues. CDR1 is MNHNS, CDR2 SASEGT, per germline. V was trimmed by 6 bases and J by 5 bases, leaving 14 bases between them. In DNA, the CDR3 is TGTGCCAGCAGAGACAACAGGGATCATCAGCCCCAGCATTTT. This codes for CASRDNRDHQPQHF.

The V call is TRBV6-1, the J call TRBJ1-4, with unresolved D. Germline CDR1 is MNHNS and CDR2 is SASEGT. This CDR3 contains 14 residues. V lost 7 bases and J 6 bases, leaving 15 bases between the germline ends. CDR3 sequence reads: CASTPRRADEKLFF. DNA for the CDR3: TGTGCCAGCACTCCTCGGCGGGCAGATGAAAAACTGTTTTTT.

The chain recombines TRBV5-4 with TRBJ2-4; 10 bases are shared with TRBD2. The CDR3 runs to 15 residues. With 4 bases clipped from V and 1 base from J, the junction kept 2 bases outside the gene matches. Germline lookup yields CDR1 SGHNT and CDR2 YYREEE (reference sequence). As DNA, the CDR3 is TGTGCCAGCAGCCTTAGCGGGGGGGCCAAAAACATTCAGTACTTC. As protein: CASSLSGGAKNIQYF.

The chain carries TRBV6-1 and TRBJ2-3; 8 positions agree with TRBD1. Germline values: CDR1 MNHNS, CDR2 SASEGT. V lost 4 bases, J lost 6 bases, and 21 bases stayed unmatched. The CDR3 consists of 19 residues. The CDR3 coding sequence is TGTGCCAGCAGTGTATATCGGGCGGGCTTGGCAGGGGGCCCGGATACGCAGTATTTT. The encoded protein is CASSVYRAGLAGGPDTQYF.

The chain combines TRBV7-6 with TRBJ2-5; 8 bases match TRBD2. This CDR3 region has 15 residues. V lost 2 bases and J lost 3; bases outside the gene matches: 5. The germline V gene encodes CDR1 SGHVS and CDR2 FNYEAQ. CDR3 DNA sequence: TGTGCCAGCAGCTTACCCCCGGGGGGGGAAGAGACCCAGTACTTC. The encoded protein is CASSLPPGGEETQYF.

The sample holds one count of this clone. The V and J genes are TRBV19 and TRBJ1-1; D may be TRBD1 (5 bases). The CDR3 has 14 residues. Per germline, CDR1 LNHDA and CDR2 SQIVND (reference sequence). V gave up 3 bases and J gave up 1 base, with 9 bases separating them. The DNA of the CDR3 is TGTGCCAGTAGTATCCCAGACAGGAACACTGAAGCTTTCTTT. Its protein product is CASSIPDRNTEAFF. The full variable domain, its missing parts supplied by reference TRBV19 and TRBJ1-1, is DGGITQSPKYLFRKEGQNVTLSCEQNLNHDAMYWYRQDPGQGLRLIYYSQIVNDFQKGDIAEGYSVSREKKESFPLTVTSAQKNPTAFYLCASSIPDRNTEAFFGQGTRLTVV.

The CDR3 DNA reads as TGTGCCAGCAGCTTGGGACGCCCCGGGGGTGGGGAGCTGTTTTTT. Amino acid sequence: CASSLGRPGGGELFF. The V and J genes are TRBV5-4 and TRBJ2-2; D is possibly TRBD2 (6 bases). CDR1 SGHNT and CDR2 YYREEE come from the germline V gene (reference sequence). With 0 bases removed from V and 8 bases from J, the gap between germline ends came to 14 bases. The CDR3 totals 15 residues.

The CDR3 DNA reads as TGTGCCAGCAGCGGAGACAGGTACTCCTACGAGCAGTACTTC. Protein product: CASSGDRYSYEQYF. This chain uses TRBV2 with TRBJ2-7; D might be TRBD1 (6 bases). Between the trimmed V and J ends, which lost 6 bases and 0 bases, there was a span of 12 bases. Germline V gene lookup returns CDR1 SNHLY and CDR2 FYNNEI. This CDR3 has 14 amino acids.

The chain links TRBV2 to TRBJ2-4, with 7 bases aligning to TRBD1. The CDR3 extends over 15 amino acids. The V segment lost 5 bases and the J segment 1 base; nucleotides outside the gene matches: 5. Germline CDR1 SNHLY, CDR2 FYNNEI. Written as DNA, the CDR3 is TGTGCCAGCAGTCCAGACAGGGCGGCCAAAAACATTCAGTACTTC. Translated, it gives CASSPDRAAKNIQYF. Full variable domain (rest looked up from reference TRBV2 and TRBJ2-4): EPEVTQTPSHQVTQMGQEVILRCVPISNHLYFYWYRQILGQKVEFLVSFYNNEISEKSEIFDDQFSVERPDGSNFTLKIRSTKLEDSAMYFCASSPDRAAKNIQYFGAGTRLSVL.

The CDR3 spells CAWSPRTGESNQPQHF. The CDR3 coding sequence is TGTGCCTGGAGCCCCCGGACAGGGGAGAGCAATCAGCCCCAGCATTTT. The chain carries TRBV30 and TRBJ1-5; 9 positions match TRBD1. The CDR3 is made up of 16 amino acids. V gave up 3 bases and J gave up 1 base; unmatched junction bases: 7. The germline CDR1 and CDR2 sequences are GTSNPN and SVGIG (reference sequence).

For the CDR3, the DNA is TGTGCCTGGAGTCGCGTGGGGCGGCTGAACACCGGGGAGCTGTTTTTT. Translating gives CAWSRVGRLNTGELFF. The V and J genes are TRBV30 and TRBJ2-2; D is perhaps TRBD1 (5 bases). The CDR3 contains 16 residues. The germline V and J ends were trimmed by 2 bases and 1 base, with 14 bases remaining between them. Germline lookup yields CDR1 GTSNPN and CDR2 SVGIG (reference sequence).

The chain combines TRBV19 with TRBJ2-7, with 7 bases aligning to TRBD1. Losses at the gene ends were 1 base for V and 4 bases for J; bases not matched to a gene: 4. This CDR3 spans 14 amino acids. CDR1 LNHDA and CDR2 SQIVND come from the germline V gene (reference sequence). CDR3 sequence: CASSIAPGQYEQYF. The DNA for the CDR3 is TGTGCCAGTAGTATAGCCCCGGGACAGTACGAGCAGTACTTC.

The CDR3 reads CASSLYLPGGGSMETQYF. CDR3 DNA: TGTGCCAGCAGTTTGTACCTCCCTGGAGGAGGTTCAATGGAGACCCAGTACTTC. The V gene is TRBV28, the J gene TRBJ2-5; D might be TRBD2 (5 bases). The CDR3 runs 18 residues. The ends were cut back, 3 bases at V and 5 bases at J, with 25 bases in the middle. Germline V gives CDR1 MDHEN, CDR2 SYDVKM.

The chain recombines TRBV5-8 with TRBJ2-3; 9 bases match TRBD2. The germline V gene encodes CDR1 SGHTS and CDR2 YDEGEE. This CDR3 contains 18 residues. V gave up 5 bases and J gave up 0 bases; unmatched junction bases: 13. The CDR3 here is CASSSGIGLASSTDTQYF. The CDR3 DNA follows: TGTGCCAGCAGTTCAGGGATAGGACTAGCGTCTAGCACAGATACGCAGTATTTT.

The V and J genes are TRBV30 and TRBJ2-5; D is unresolved. The CDR3 is made up of 8 amino acids. Germline V gives CDR1 GTSNPN, CDR2 SVGIG (reference sequence). The V and J ends lost 7 bases and 7 bases respectively, with 4 bases between them. The CDR3 nucleotides read TGTGCCTCCGGGACCCAGTACTTC. Its translation: CASGTQYF.

This chain connects TRBV28 to TRBJ1-1; tentative D call: TRBD1 (6 bases). CDR3 size: 17 residues. V was pared by 5 bases and J by 1 base, with 20 bases between. The V gene's germline CDR1 is MDHEN and CDR2 SYDVKM. CDR3 coding DNA: TGTGCCAGCAGTCCGTATTTCCGGGACACCAAGAACACTGAAGCTTTCTTT. Translating gives CASSPYFRDTKNTEAFF.

The CDR3 region has the DNA TGTGCCAGTAGTACGAGGTTCACTGAAGCTTTCTTT. Translation: CASSTRFTEAFF. The chain recombines TRBV19 with TRBJ1-1; no definite D call. This CDR3 region has 12 residues. V was trimmed by 4 bases and J by 4 bases, leaving 7 bases between them. Germline CDR1 and CDR2: LNHDA and SQIVND (reference sequence).

This chain uses TRBV6-5 with TRBJ2-5, with 7 bases aligning to TRBD1. The CDR3 is made up of 15 amino acids. V lost 5 bases and J lost 0; bases outside the gene matches: 6. In germline, CDR1 is MNHEY, CDR2 SVGAGI. The CDR3 region has the DNA TGTGCCAGCAGTGCAAACAGGGGCAACCAAGAGACCCAGTACTTC. This translates into CASSANRGNQETQYF.

This clone was seen a single time. The chain has TRBV7-8 and TRBJ1-1; TRBD1 matches at 10 bases. CDR3 size: 16 residues. Germline V gene data show CDR1 as SGHVS and CDR2 as FQNEAQ. Germline trimming cut 0 bases from V and 3 bases from J; bases unmatched to any gene: 4. CDR3 in DNA: TGTGCCAGCAGCTTAGCCCGGGACAGGGGCGACACTGAAGCTTTCTTT. This gives the protein CASSLARDRGDTEAFF.

This clone was counted only a few times. The chain has TRBV6-5 and TRBJ2-2, with D possibly TRBD2 on 7 matching bases. Germline V gives CDR1 MNHEY, CDR2 SVGAGI. The CDR3 consists of 14 residues. The V end was cut by 6 bases, the J end by 4 bases, with 12 bases between. The chain's CDR3 is CASRWGGGTGELFF. The CDR3 DNA follows: TGTGCCAGCAGATGGGGAGGGGGCACCGGGGAGCTGTTTTTT.

This clone appeared a single time. The CDR3 reads CASSPPTEYYEQYF. CDR3 coding DNA: TGTGCCAGCTCACCACCGACAGAATACTACGAGCAGTACTTC. The chain is built from TRBV18 and TRBJ2-7; D may be TRBD1 (5 bases). Trimming cost V 0 bases and J 3 bases, with 9 bases left between them. Germline CDR1 is KGHSH and CDR2 is LQKENI. The CDR3 length is 14 residues. The full variable domain, in which reference TRBV18 and TRBJ2-7 provide the parts outside the CDR3, is NAGVMQNPRHLVRRRGQEARLRCSPMKGHSHVYWYRQLPEEGLKFMVYLQKENIIDESGMPKERFSAEFPKEGPSILRIQQVVRGDSAAYFCASSPPTEYYEQYFGPGTRLTVT.

The chain links TRBV19 to TRBJ1-3; 8 nucleotides line up with TRBD1. CDR1 LNHDA and CDR2 SQIVND come from the germline V gene (reference sequence). The CDR3 extends over 14 amino acids. V lost 6 bases, J lost 2 bases, and 3 bases stayed unmatched. CDR3 amino acids: CASSPQGAGNTIYF. DNA of the CDR3: TGTGCCAGTAGCCCACAGGGGGCTGGAAACACCATATATTTT.

The chain joins TRBV27 to TRBJ1-1; the D is unclear. Trimming pared 6 bases from V and 3 bases from J, leaving 23 bases between. This CDR3 region has 17 residues. Germline loops: CDR1 MNHEY, CDR2 SMNVEV (reference sequence). The CDR3 sequence is CASSQGRGGSLDTEAFF. The CDR3 bases are TGTGCCAGCAGCCAAGGGCGAGGCGGGTCGTTAGACACTGAAGCTTTCTTT.

In the case of this clone: The same CDR3 arises from other DNA sequences in this sample as well. The DNA of the CDR3 is TGCGCCAGCAGCTTGGAAGGACAGGGACCCTACGAGCAGTACTTC. Translating it yields CASSLEGQGPYEQYF. This sequence joins TRBV5-1 and TRBJ2-7, with 8 nucleotides matching TRBD1. Germline loops: CDR1 SGHRS, CDR2 YFSETQ. This CDR3 region has 15 residues. The V and J ends lost 0 bases and 2 bases, in that order; junction bases with no gene match: 4.

The CDR3 DNA is TGTGCCAGCAGCCATTTGCCCGTCGGGTTGATGAACACTGAAGCTTTCTTT. Amino acids: CASSHLPVGLMNTEAFF. This chain joins TRBV4-2 and TRBJ1-1; the D is unclear. Per germline, CDR1 LGHNA and CDR2 YNFKEQ. The CDR3 consists of 17 residues. The V end was cut by 3 bases, the J end by 0 bases, with 17 bases between.

This clone turned up a few times. This chain joins TRBV5-8 and TRBJ1-5; no reliable D call. The CDR3 is 13 residues long. The germline V gene encodes CDR1 SGHTS and CDR2 YDEGEE. Trimming left V 4 bases short and J 5 bases short, with 10 bases between. DNA of the CDR3: TGTGCCAGCAGCCGAGGGAGGGATCAGCCCCAGCATTTT. Its translation is CASSRGRDQPQHF. The whole variable domain, remainder taken from reference TRBV5-8 and TRBJ1-5, is EAGVTQSPTHLIKTRGQQATLRCSPISGHTSVYWYQQALGLGLQFLLWYDEGEERNRGNFPPRFSGRQFPNYSSELNVNALELEDSALYLCASSRGRDQPQHFGDGTRLSIL.